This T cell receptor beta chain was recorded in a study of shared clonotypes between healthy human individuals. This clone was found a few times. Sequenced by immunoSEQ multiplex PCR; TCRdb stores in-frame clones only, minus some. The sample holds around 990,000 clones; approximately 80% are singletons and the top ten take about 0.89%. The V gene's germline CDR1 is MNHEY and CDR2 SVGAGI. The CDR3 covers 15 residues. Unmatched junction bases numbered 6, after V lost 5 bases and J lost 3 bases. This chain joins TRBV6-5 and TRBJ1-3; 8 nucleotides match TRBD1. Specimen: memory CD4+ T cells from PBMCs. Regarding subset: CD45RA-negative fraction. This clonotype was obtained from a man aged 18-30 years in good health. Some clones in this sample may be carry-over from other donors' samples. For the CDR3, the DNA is TGTGCCAGCAGTCGAAGGACAGGGAGTGGAAACACCATATATTTT. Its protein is CASSRRTGSGNTIYF.